These 21 T cell receptor beta chains came from one sample sequenced in a study of cytomegalovirus exposure and HLA in healthy donors. This PCR relied on a set of 60 Vbeta primers and 13 Jbeta primers. The table came from immunoSEQ multiplex PCR; TCRdb's copy has only in-frame clones and leaves some out. Here the sample table reports some 48,000 clones. Material: PBMCs. Source of these receptors: a woman in her 40s in good health and CMV-seronegative.

CDR3 protein: CASSQELGTGANNSPLHF. The DNA for the CDR3 is TGCGCCAGCAGCCAAGAGCTGGGGACAGGGGCCAATAATTCACCCCTCCACTTT. This rearrangement joins TRBV4-3 to TRBJ1-6; TRBD1 agrees at 10 bases. V was pared by 0 bases and J by 5 bases, with 7 bases of the junction left unmatched. The CDR3 is made up of 18 amino acids. Germline V gives CDR1 LGHNA, CDR2 YSLEER.

The chain employs TRBV6-1 and TRBJ1-1; D remains ambiguous. The CDR3 loop spans 13 amino acids. The germline gives CDR1 MNHNS, CDR2 SASEGT. V lost 5 bases and J 3 bases, leaving 10 bases between the germline ends. The CDR3 here is CASSMGRDTEAFF. CDR3 DNA: TGTGCCAGCAGTATGGGGAGGGACACTGAAGCTTTCTTT.

This chain uses TRBV29-1 with TRBJ1-1, with a weak D call TRBD1 (6 bases). The CDR3 is 14 residues long. The germline V and J ends were trimmed by 7 bases and 2 bases, with 17 bases remaining between them. Germline V lookup: CDR1 SQVTM, CDR2 ANQGSEA. In nucleotides, the CDR3 is TGCAGCGCAGAACGGGACACCCTAAACACTGAAGCTTTCTTT. It codes for CSAERDTLNTEAFF.

V is TRBV5-1 and J is TRBJ1-1, with 7 bases identical to TRBD1. This CDR3 has 14 residues. With V trimmed by 3 bases and J by 2 bases, 4 bases remained unmatched. CDR1 is SGHRS, CDR2 YFSETQ, per germline. This CDR3 is CASSSGQLNTEAFF. CDR3 bases: TGCGCCAGCAGCTCGGGACAGCTTAACACTGAAGCTTTCTTT.

This rearrangement joins TRBV6-6 to TRBJ1-1, with a possible D match to TRBD1 (5 bases). This CDR3 contains 13 residues. The germline V gene encodes CDR1 MNHNY and CDR2 SVGAGI (reference sequence). Trimming removed 5 bases from V and 4 bases from J, with 11 bases in between. The CDR3 DNA sequence: TGTGCCAGCAGTATAGGGGAGGGCACTGAAGCTTTCTTT. Its translation: CASSIGEGTEAFF.

The chain has TRBV5-6 and TRBJ2-7; tentatively, D is TRBD2 (7 bases). This CDR3 is 14 amino acids long. The V end was cut by 4 bases, the J end by 2 bases, with 13 bases between. Germline CDR1 reads SGHDT; CDR2 reads YYEEEE. The CDR3 sequence is CASSPAGAPYEQYF. The DNA of the CDR3 is TGTGCCAGCAGCCCGGCGGGGGCTCCCTACGAGCAGTACTTC.

The chain links TRBV6-5 to TRBJ1-5, with D possibly TRBD1 on 5 matching bases. The CDR3 runs 14 residues. Germline V lookup: CDR1 MNHEY, CDR2 SVGAGI. V was shortened by 7 bases and J by 4 bases, with 14 bases between the two germline ends. The CDR3 nucleotides read TGTGCCAGCAAGTCGTCAGGGAAGAATCAGCCCCAGCATTTT. It yields the protein CASKSSGKNQPQHF.

The chain has TRBV19 and TRBJ2-2; D is uncertain. There are 13 residues in the CDR3. V was shortened by 7 bases and J by 3 bases, with 9 bases between the two germline ends. CDR1 LNHDA and CDR2 SQIVND come from the germline V gene (reference sequence). CDR3 DNA sequence: TGTGCCAGTAACCCGGTGGACACCGGGGAGCTGTTTTTT. It codes for CASNPVDTGELFF. Complete variable domain (other parts from reference TRBV19 and TRBJ2-2): DGGITQSPKYLFRKEGQNVTLSCEQNLNHDAMYWYRQDPGQGLRLIYYSQIVNDFQKGDIAEGYSVSREKKESFPLTVTSAQKNPTAFYLCASNPVDTGELFFGEGSRLTVL.

The chain is built from TRBV11-3 and TRBJ2-7; 10 bases match TRBD2. After removal of 5 bases from V and 7 bases from J, the junction contained 11 bases not matched to a gene. This CDR3 has 15 residues. Germline assignment: CDR1 SGHNT and CDR2 YENEEA. CDR3 DNA: TGTGCCAGCAGCCACAGTCCTAGCGGGAGAGTTGAGCAGTACTTC. Translating gives CASSHSPSGRVEQYF.

The chain couples TRBV9 to TRBJ1-4; 9 bases align to TRBD1. Germline V lookup: CDR1 SGDLS, CDR2 YYNGEE. V was pared by 5 bases and J by 8 bases, with 4 bases of the junction left unmatched. This CDR3 is 13 amino acids long. The CDR3 DNA is TGTGCCAGCAGGGGACAGGGTGACGAAAAACTGTTTTTT. Translation gives CASRGQGDEKLFF.

The J gene is TRBJ1-1, the V gene TRBV4-1; D is uncertain. CDR1 is MGHRA and CDR2 is YSYEKL in the germline V gene. CDR3 size: 14 residues. V lost 0 bases and J lost 7, with 12 bases in between. This CDR3 reads CASSQENWAREAFF. The CDR3 nucleotides are TGCGCCAGCAGCCAAGAAAACTGGGCCCGTGAAGCTTTCTTT.

The chain employs TRBV18 and TRBJ1-5, with TRBD1 as a possible D gene (5 bases). Trimming took off 6 bases at V and 6 bases at J, with 21 bases between the two ends. Looked up from germline, CDR1 is KGHSH and CDR2 is LQKENI. This CDR3 comprises 16 residues. The CDR3 nucleotides read TGTGCCAGCTCCCCCTTGGAAGGAACAGGCAGTCAGCCCCAGCATTTT. This translates into CASSPLEGTGSQPQHF.

The chain has TRBV30 and TRBJ1-6; 8 bases line up with TRBD1. The V segment lost 4 bases and the J segment 7 bases; nucleotides outside the gene matches: 12. Germline CDR1 reads GTSNPN; CDR2 reads SVGIG (reference sequence). The CDR3 has 16 amino acids. This CDR3 reads CAWKRWGGDRNSPLHF. The DNA for the CDR3 is TGTGCCTGGAAAAGGTGGGGAGGGGACAGGAATTCACCCCTCCACTTT.

This chain links TRBV6-5 with TRBJ2-1; the D gene is possibly TRBD2 (5 bases). Trimming stripped 10 bases from V and 0 bases from J, with 13 bases between. In germline, CDR1 is MNHEY, CDR2 SVGAGI. This CDR3 has 14 residues. The CDR3 DNA sequence: TGTGCCAACGGACTTAGCTACTCCTACAATGAGCAGTTCTTC. Translation: CANGLSYSYNEQFF.

The chain links TRBV5-6 to TRBJ2-7; 10 bases line up with TRBD2. Trimming took 2 bases from V and 1 from J; bases not matched to a gene: 3. The CDR3 spans 15 residues. The germline CDR1 and CDR2 sequences are SGHDT and YYEEEE. The CDR3 region is CASSFSGRRSYEQYF. The CDR3 coding sequence is TGTGCCAGCAGCTTTAGCGGGAGGAGGTCCTACGAGCAGTACTTC.

The J gene is TRBJ1-2, the V gene TRBV4-1, with 7 bases aligning to TRBD1. Germline-derived CDR1 and CDR2 are MGHRA and YSYEKL. The V gene end was trimmed by 0 bases and the J gene end by 5 bases; junction bases not matched to a gene: 6. There are 15 residues in the CDR3. CDR3 nucleotides: TGCGCCAGCAGCCAAGAGAAGACAGGGCTTTATGGCTACACCTTC. Its translation: CASSQEKTGLYGYTF.

The rearrangement joins TRBV5-1 to TRBJ2-2; maybe TRBD2 (7 bases). Germline CDR1 SGHRS, CDR2 YFSETQ. This CDR3 has 15 amino acids. Trimming left V 6 bases short and J 6 bases short, with 18 bases between. The chain's CDR3 is CASTLTTGRAGELFF. The CDR3 bases are TGCGCCAGCACCTTAACCACAGGGAGGGCCGGGGAGCTGTTTTTT.

This chain joins TRBV4-1 and TRBJ1-5; D gene ambiguous. CDR1 and CDR2 from the germline V gene are MGHRA and YSYEKL. This CDR3 spans 18 amino acids. The V end lost 2 bases, the J end lost 2 bases, and 19 bases lay between the germline ends. The CDR3 DNA reads as TGCGCCAGCAGCCAATTTTTTTACGTGCGGGGTCGCAATCAGCCCCAGCATTTT. This codes for CASSQFFYVRGRNQPQHF.

The V and J genes are TRBV5-4 and TRBJ2-7; D might be TRBD2 (5 bases). Per the germline V gene, CDR1 is SGHNT and CDR2 is YYREEE (reference sequence). The V and J ends lost 3 bases and 3 bases respectively, with 7 bases between them. This CDR3 is 12 amino acids long. CDR3 region: CASSSSGYEQYF. CDR3 DNA: TGTGCCAGCAGCTCGAGCGGCTACGAGCAGTACTTC.

This chain joins TRBV18 and TRBJ2-5; D is ambiguous. TRBJ2-7 explains the end of the DNA better; the J call may be wrong. The CDR3 is 12 residues long. The V gene's germline CDR1 is KGHSH and CDR2 LQKENI. DNA of the CDR3: TGTGCCAGCTCACTCCCCCCCAACGAGCAGTACTTC. This codes for CASSLPPNEQYF.

The chain is built from TRBV7-2 and TRBJ2-1; D perhaps matches TRBD1 (5 bases). Looked up from germline, CDR1 is SGHTA and CDR2 is FQGNSA. V was cut by 2 bases and J by 15 bases, with 17 bases left in between. CDR3 length: 13 amino acids. The CDR3 reads CASSLSRQGDRFF. CDR3 coding DNA: TGTGCCAGCAGCTTAAGTAGGCAGGGTGATAGGTTCTTC.